Below are 14 T cell receptor beta chains sequenced from a single sample in a study of blood T cell repertoires in COVID-19. Sequenced by immunoSEQ multiplex PCR; TCRdb stores in-frame clones only, minus some. The table has tens of thousands of clones, about four fifths seen once. Sequenced material: peripheral blood. The receptors derive from a human donor in a cohort sampled during active COVID-19.

The chain links TRBV2 to TRBJ2-7; no definite D call. The V gene lost 6 bases and the J gene lost 2 bases, with 8 bases spanning the gap. Germline values: CDR1 SNHLY, CDR2 FYNNEI. The length of the CDR3 is 12 residues. CDR3 region: CASSRQTYEQYF. The CDR3 coding sequence is TGTGCCAGCAGCAGACAAACCTACGAGCAGTACTTC. Full variable domain (outside the CDR3, taken from reference TRBV2 and TRBJ2-7): EPEVTQTPSHQVTQMGQEVILRCVPISNHLYFYWYRQILGQKVEFLVSFYNNEISEKSEIFDDQFSVERPDGSNFTLKIRSTKLEDSAMYFCASSRQTYEQYFGPGTRLTVT.

The chain uses TRBV19 and TRBJ1-2, with 8 bases aligning to TRBD1. V trimming: 1 base; J trimming: 9 bases; junction bases outside the gene matches: 10. This CDR3 spans 15 amino acids. Germline loops: CDR1 LNHDA, CDR2 SQIVND (reference sequence). The CDR3 spells CASSIGQGQVTRYTF. The CDR3 region has the DNA TGTGCCAGTAGTATAGGTCAGGGACAGGTCACGCGCTACACCTTC.

Written as DNA, the CDR3 is TGTGCCAGCAGCTTGGCCCGTGGCAGGAGCACAGATACGCAGTATTTT. This codes for CASSLARGRSTDTQYF. The V and J genes are TRBV5-6 and TRBJ2-3; the D is unclear. The CDR3 consists of 16 residues. Trimming removed 0 bases from V and 0 bases from J, with 11 bases in between. The germline V gene has CDR1 SGHDT and CDR2 YYEEEE.

This chain links TRBV5-1 with TRBJ2-1, with D perhaps matching TRBD2 (6 bases). CDR1 is SGHRS and CDR2 is YFSETQ in the germline V gene. V was cut by 4 bases and J by 0 bases, with 11 bases left in between. The CDR3 is 15 amino acids. The CDR3 sequence is CASSGGTDSYNEQFF. The CDR3 DNA reads as TGCGCCAGCAGCGGGGGGACTGACTCCTACAATGAGCAGTTCTTC.

This clone was seen once. This chain joins TRBV5-4 and TRBJ2-2; 8 bases match TRBD2. The CDR3 spans 17 residues. Trimming cost V 0 bases and J 3 bases; bases outside gene matches: 7. CDR1 SGHNT and CDR2 YYREEE come from the germline V gene (reference sequence). In DNA form, the CDR3 reads TGTGCCAGCAGCTTGGCCAGGACTAGCCGGGACACCGGGGAGCTGTTTTTT. It encodes CASSLARTSRDTGELFF.

The chain is built from TRBV19 and TRBJ2-1; TRBD2 matches at 8 bases. CDR1 is LNHDA and CDR2 is SQIVND in the germline V gene (reference sequence). The V segment lost 5 bases and the J segment 0 bases; nucleotides outside the gene matches: 6. The CDR3 contains 16 residues. CDR3 bases: TGTGCCAGTAGTGCCGCGGGGGGTAGCTCCTACAATGAGCAGTTCTTC. It translates to CASSAAGGSSYNEQFF.

The rearrangement links TRBV11-1 to TRBJ2-2; 7 bases match TRBD1. CDR3 length: 17 residues. CDR1 and CDR2 (germline): SGHAT, FQDESV (reference sequence). Trimming removed 0 bases from V and 7 bases from J; junction bases left unmatched: 11. CDR3 loop: CASSLAAGGERSGELFF. The DNA of the CDR3 is TGTGCCAGCAGCTTAGCCGCAGGGGGAGAGAGGAGCGGGGAGCTGTTTTTT.

J is TRBJ1-2 and V is TRBV6-5; possible D gene TRBD1, 6 bases. Germline CDR1 reads MNHEY; CDR2 reads SVGAGI. The CDR3 sequence is 15 residues long. The germline V and J ends were trimmed by 5 bases and 3 bases, with 16 bases remaining between them. The CDR3 loop is CASSPTLTGYYGYTF. As DNA, the CDR3 is TGTGCCAGCAGTCCTACTCTGACAGGATACTATGGCTACACCTTC.

The chain combines TRBV30 with TRBJ1-6; 7 bases line up with TRBD1. The CDR3 has 15 amino acids. The V and J ends lost 4 bases and 7 bases, in that order; junction bases with no gene match: 10. Germline values: CDR1 GTSNPN, CDR2 SVGIG (reference sequence). The CDR3 bases are TGTGCCTGGAACGTACCGGACAGGAGAAATTCACCCCTCCACTTT. Its translation: CAWNVPDRRNSPLHF.

V and J are TRBV12-5 and TRBJ2-7; 9 positions match TRBD1. Germline lookup yields CDR1 LGHNT and CDR2 FRNRAP. The CDR3 runs to 15 residues. V shed 1 base and J 1 base; nucleotides not matched to a gene: 2. The CDR3 region has the DNA TGTGCTAGTGGTTTGGGGACAGGGGCATCCTACGAGCAGTACTTC. It translates to CASGLGTGASYEQYF.

The chain is built from TRBV7-3 and TRBJ2-3; D gene uncertain. Germline V gene sequence: CDR1 SGHTA, CDR2 FQGTGA. This CDR3 has 14 residues. V shed 4 bases and J shed 1 base, with 9 bases lying between them. CDR3 in DNA: TGTGCCAGCAGCTCCTCCCCCGGCACAGATACGCAGTATTTT. It codes for CASSSSPGTDTQYF.

This chain links TRBV3-1 (or the pseudogene TRBV3-2) with TRBJ1-6; D is undetermined. Germline-derived CDR1 and CDR2 are LGHDT and YNNKEL (reference sequence). V was pared by 4 bases and J by 5 bases, with 9 bases between. The CDR3 is 14 amino acids. CDR3 in DNA: TGTGCCAGCAGCCGTCAGGCCAATAATTCACCCCTCCACTTT. Translating gives CASSRQANNSPLHF.

This rearrangement joins TRBV5-1 to TRBJ1-6, with D possibly being TRBD1 (5 bases). From germline, CDR1 is SGHRS and CDR2 YFSETQ. The CDR3 covers 14 residues. V lost 4 bases and J lost 7, with 12 bases in between. This chain's CDR3 is CASSLKQGNSPLHF. For the CDR3, the DNA is TGCGCCAGCAGCCTCAAGCAGGGAAATTCACCCCTCCACTTT.

This clone was observed a single time. The rearrangement links TRBV29-1 to TRBJ2-5; TRBD1 matches 12 bases. J lost 4 bases, V lost 7 bases, and 4 bases had no gene match. This CDR3 contains 13 residues. The germline CDR1 and CDR2 sequences are SQVTM and ANQGSEA. The DNA for the CDR3 is TGCAGCGCGGGACAGGGGGCGCGAGAGACCCAGTACTTC. Translating gives CSAGQGARETQYF.